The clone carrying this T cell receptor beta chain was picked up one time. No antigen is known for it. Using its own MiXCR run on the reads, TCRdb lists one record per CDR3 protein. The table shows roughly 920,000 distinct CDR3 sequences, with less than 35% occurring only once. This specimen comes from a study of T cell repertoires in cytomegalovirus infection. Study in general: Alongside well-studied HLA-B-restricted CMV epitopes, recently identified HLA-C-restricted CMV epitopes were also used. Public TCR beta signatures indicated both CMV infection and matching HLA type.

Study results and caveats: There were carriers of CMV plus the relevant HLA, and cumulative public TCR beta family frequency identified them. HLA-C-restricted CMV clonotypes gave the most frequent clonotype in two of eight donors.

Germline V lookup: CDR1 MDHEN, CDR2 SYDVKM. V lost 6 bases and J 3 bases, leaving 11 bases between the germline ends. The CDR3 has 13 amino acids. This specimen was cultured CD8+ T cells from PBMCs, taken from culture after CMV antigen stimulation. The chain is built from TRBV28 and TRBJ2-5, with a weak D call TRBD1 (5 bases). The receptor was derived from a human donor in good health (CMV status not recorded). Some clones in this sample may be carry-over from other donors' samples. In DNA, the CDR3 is TGTGCCAGCAGGACTCCCAGGGAAGAGACCCAGTACTTC. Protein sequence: CASRTPREETQYF.